These 28 T cell receptor beta chains were sequenced from one sample in a study of CD8 T cells in Susac syndrome. Random hexamers served to reverse transcribe about 0.5 to 1 ug RNA. TCRdb reprocessed the immunoSEQ multiplex PCR reads via MiXCR and lists one record per CDR3 protein. Of approximately 140,000 distinct CDR3 sequences listed, around 96% are singletons. The specimen was CD4+ T cells from PBMCs. Receptors originate from a human donor with multiple sclerosis.

This clonotype was seen a single time. The rearrangement uses TRBV7-2 and TRBJ2-3; D ambiguous. The CDR3 consists of 15 residues. The germline V gene encodes CDR1 SGHTA and CDR2 FQGNSA. The germline V and J ends were trimmed by 1 base and 3 bases, with 11 bases remaining between them. CDR3 loop: CASSLEGWGTDTQYF. In DNA form, the CDR3 reads TGTGCCAGCAGCTTAGAGGGTTGGGGAACAGATACGCAGTATTTT.

This clonotype was counted a single time. This chain joins TRBV3-1 and TRBJ2-7; D remains unclear. The CDR3 has 12 amino acids. With 5 bases removed from V and 2 bases from J, the gap between germline ends came to 7 bases. Germline CDR1 is LGHDT and CDR2 is YNNKEL (reference sequence). The CDR3 loop is CASSSSTYEQYF. In nucleotides, the CDR3 is TGTGCCAGCAGCTCCTCCACCTACGAGCAGTACTTC.

V gene TRBV5-1 combines with J gene TRBJ1-1, with D hard to call. The CDR3 is made up of 13 amino acids. CDR1 SGHRS and CDR2 YFSETQ come from the germline V gene. V shed 2 bases and J shed 3 bases, with 8 bases lying between them. The CDR3 DNA reads as TGCGCCAGCAGCTTACGGAGGGACACTGAAGCTTTCTTT. This encodes CASSLRRDTEAFF.

The chain has TRBV12-3 or TRBV12-4 and TRBJ2-5; D remains unclear. V was cut by 1 base and J by 2 bases, with 14 bases left in between. The CDR3 covers 16 residues. CDR3 protein: CASSLGSRLHQETQYF. For the CDR3, the DNA is TGTGCCAGCAGTTTAGGGTCTAGGCTGCATCAAGAGACCCAGTACTTC.

This chain connects TRBV15 to TRBJ1-5; D not certain. CDR1 and CDR2 (germline): LNHNV, YYDKDF (reference sequence). The CDR3 runs 14 residues. Trimming pared 4 bases from V and 2 bases from J, leaving 9 bases between. CDR3 loop: CATSNRLGNQPQHF. The CDR3 DNA follows: TGTGCCACCAGCAACAGATTAGGCAATCAGCCCCAGCATTTT.

This sequence joins TRBV7-9 and TRBJ2-1; D gene unclear. Germline V CDR1 and CDR2: SEHNR, FQNEAQ (reference sequence). The CDR3 has 12 amino acids. V was shortened by 3 bases and J by 5 bases, with 5 bases between the two germline ends. CDR3 amino acids: CASSFSNNEQFF. The DNA for the CDR3 is TGTGCCAGCAGCTTTTCGAACAATGAGCAGTTCTTC. The whole variable domain, remainder taken from reference TRBV7-9 and TRBJ2-1, is DTGVSQNPRHKITKRGQNVTFRCDPISEHNRLYWYRQTLGQGPEFLTYFQNEAQLEKSRLLSDRFSAERPKGSFSTLEIQRTEQGDSAMYLCASSFSNNEQFFGPGTRLTVL.

The V gene is TRBV30, the J gene TRBJ2-5; TRBD1 or TRBD2 may be the D gene (6 bases each). CDR3 size: 13 residues. Germline V CDR1 and CDR2: GTSNPN, SVGIG (reference sequence). V lost 4 bases to trimming and J lost 4 bases, with 13 bases between them. The CDR3 spells CAWTSRGRETQYF. The CDR3 DNA reads TGTGCCTGGACTAGCCGGGGGCGAGAGACCCAGTACTTC.

The CDR3 DNA is TGCAGTGCTAGCTCCCAGCGGGACTACAATGAGCAGTTCTTC. Protein sequence: CSASSQRDYNEQFF. The chain is built from TRBV20-1 and TRBJ2-1, with TRBD2 identical over 7 bases. J was trimmed by 3 bases and V by 3 bases; bases with no gene match: 5. The CDR3 runs 14 residues. Germline CDR1 DFQATT, CDR2 SNEGSKA (reference sequence).

This clonotype has just one count. The gene calls are TRBV11-2 and TRBJ1-2; weak D call: TRBD1 (5 bases). V lost 5 bases and J lost 8, with 12 bases in between. The length of the CDR3 is 12 residues. The V gene's germline CDR1 is SGHAT and CDR2 FQNNGV. The CDR3 sequence is CASSPGTSGYTF. As DNA, the CDR3 is TGTGCCAGCAGCCCTGGGACGAGCGGCTACACCTTC. Based on the CDR3 plus reference TRBV11-2 and TRBJ1-2, the full variable domain is EAGVAQSPRYKIIEKRQSVAFWCNPISGHATLYWYQQILGQGPKLLIQFQNNGVVDDSQLPKDRFSAERLKGVDSTLKIQPAKLEDSAVYLCASSPGTSGYTFGSGTRLTVV.

The rearrangement joins TRBV7-2 to TRBJ1-5, with D tentatively TRBD1 (5 bases). This CDR3 region has 15 residues. Deletions cut 0 bases from V and 6 bases from J, with 12 bases between. Germline loops: CDR1 SGHTA, CDR2 FQGNSA. In nucleotides, the CDR3 is TGTGCCAGCAGCTTAGCGCTGCAGGGACGTCAGCCCCAGCATTTT. Protein: CASSLALQGRQPQHF.

The chain carries TRBV20-1 and TRBJ2-5, with no clear D. The germline V and J ends were trimmed by 6 bases and 5 bases, with 19 bases remaining between them. The CDR3 runs to 14 residues. From germline, CDR1 is DFQATT and CDR2 SNEGSKA (reference sequence). The CDR3 DNA is TGCAGTGCCCCCGGTTTAGAAACCGGGGAGACCCAGTACTTC. This encodes CSAPGLETGETQYF.

V usage is TRBV23-1 and J usage is TRBJ1-5, with TRBD1 matching over 7 bases. TRBV23-1 is an ORF; its function is uncertain. With 0 bases clipped from V and 5 bases from J, the junction kept 4 bases outside the gene matches. The CDR3 length is 15 residues. The CDR3 reads CASSQSDREDQPQHF. The DNA of the CDR3 is TGCGCCAGCAGTCAATCTGACAGGGAGGATCAGCCCCAGCATTTT.

This clonotype was observed a single time. The chain links TRBV29-1 to TRBJ2-1, with 10 bases aligning to TRBD2. Germline lookup yields CDR1 SQVTM and CDR2 ANQGSEA. CDR3 size: 14 residues. The J segment lost 3 bases and the V segment lost 4 bases, leaving 3 bases of the junction unmatched. The DNA for the CDR3 is TGCAGCGTTGGCCCTAGCGGGGGCTACAATGAGCAGTTCTTC. Its translation: CSVGPSGGYNEQFF.

The rearrangement links TRBV19 to TRBJ2-7; D not resolved. Germline CDR1 is LNHDA and CDR2 is SQIVND (reference sequence). The CDR3 has 12 residues. V dropped 8 bases and J dropped 0 bases, with 8 bases sitting between them. CDR3 residues: CASSDRSYEQYF. The CDR3 nucleotides read TGTGCCAGTTCGGACCGCTCCTACGAGCAGTACTTC.

The chain recombines TRBV6-6 with TRBJ1-5, with D hard to call. The CDR3 has 16 residues. Germline CDR1 and CDR2: MNHNY and SVGAGI (reference sequence). Between the trimmed V and J ends, which lost 0 bases and 2 bases, there was a span of 11 bases. The CDR3 here is CASSYSTANGNQPQHF. The CDR3 coding sequence is TGTGCCAGCAGTTACTCCACAGCCAACGGCAATCAGCCCCAGCATTTT.

This clonotype showed up just once. V gene TRBV7-6 combines with J gene TRBJ2-5, with D tentatively TRBD1 or TRBD2 (5 bases each). V was clipped by 1 base and J by 2 bases, with 14 bases between them. The CDR3 length is 16 residues. Germline V CDR1 and CDR2: SGHVS, FNYEAQ. The CDR3 nucleotides read TGTGCCAGCAGCTTAGTACCAGGGTCGGGACAAGAGACCCAGTACTTC. This codes for CASSLVPGSGQETQYF.

The chain carries TRBV24-1 and TRBJ1-2; 10 nucleotides agree with TRBD1. The CDR3 consists of 14 residues. The germline CDR1 and CDR2 sequences are KGHDR and SFDVKD. V lost 3 bases, J lost 8 bases, and 5 bases stayed unmatched. As DNA, the CDR3 is TGTGCCACCAGTGATCCCGGGACAGGGGTCGGCTACACCTTC. This translates into CATSDPGTGVGYTF.

V gene TRBV9 combines with J gene TRBJ2-5, with TRBD2 matching over 12 bases. The length of the CDR3 is 15 residues. The V gene end was trimmed by 4 bases and the J gene end by 5 bases; junction bases not matched to a gene: 6. Germline values: CDR1 SGDLS, CDR2 YYNGEE. CDR3 bases: TGTGCCAGCAGCCGGACTAGCGGGATTGGGGAGACCCAGTACTTC. This codes for CASSRTSGIGETQYF.

V usage is TRBV7-8 and J usage is TRBJ2-5; the D gene is possibly TRBD1 (5 bases). The CDR3 runs to 15 residues. V lost 0 bases and J lost 4, with 12 bases in between. Germline lookup yields CDR1 SGHVS and CDR2 FQNEAQ. The CDR3 sequence is CASSLAGRAAETQYF. CDR3 coding DNA: TGTGCCAGCAGCTTAGCGGGCAGGGCAGCAGAGACCCAGTACTTC.

The chain is built from TRBV27 and TRBJ2-4; the D is unclear. The CDR3 is made up of 16 amino acids. V gave up 6 bases and J gave up 2 bases, with 17 bases separating them. Germline CDR1 reads MNHEY; CDR2 reads SMNVEV (reference sequence). This CDR3 reads CASRPTVQQTKNIQYF. The CDR3 coding sequence is TGTGCCAGCAGACCCACGGTCCAACAAACCAAAAACATTCAGTACTTC.

This clonotype was picked up one time. J is TRBJ2-3 and V is TRBV9; no clear D gene. This CDR3 comprises 15 residues. V lost 0 bases to trimming and J lost 3 bases, with 11 bases between them. CDR1 and CDR2 from the germline V gene are SGDLS and YYNGEE. DNA for the CDR3: TGTGCCAGCAGCGTAGCCCTAATGGGGACAGATACGCAGTATTTT. Amino acids: CASSVALMGTDTQYF.

CDR3 bases: TGTGCCAGCAGCCAAGCTTATGGGGGCTCTGGGGCCAACGTCCTGACTTTC. This gives the protein CASSQAYGGSGANVLTF. J is TRBJ2-6 and V is TRBV3-1, with D perhaps given as TRBD1 or TRBD2 (5 bases each). The germline V and J ends were trimmed by 1 base and 0 bases, with 10 bases remaining between them. Germline-derived CDR1 and CDR2 are LGHDT and YNNKEL (reference sequence). The CDR3 extends over 17 amino acids.

This sequence joins TRBV3-1 and TRBJ1-1, with D perhaps matching TRBD1 (6 bases). The CDR3 has 13 amino acids. The V and J ends lost 2 bases and 7 bases respectively, with 11 bases between them. CDR1 and CDR2 (germline): LGHDT, YNNKEL (reference sequence). CDR3 nucleotides: TGTGCCAGCAGCCAACTGGGACAACTTGAAGCTTTCTTT. This codes for CASSQLGQLEAFF.

The chain combines TRBV28 with TRBJ1-6, with unresolved D. With 5 bases removed from V and 17 bases from J, the gap between germline ends came to 16 bases. CDR3 length: 12 amino acids. Germline lookup yields CDR1 MDHEN and CDR2 SYDVKM. The CDR3 sequence: CASSESPAGFHF. The CDR3 nucleotides read TGTGCCAGCAGTGAATCCCCGGCCGGGTTCCACTTT.

The chain recombines TRBV4-1 with TRBJ2-5; weak D call: TRBD2 (6 bases). This CDR3 has 16 amino acids. CDR1 is MGHRA and CDR2 is YSYEKL in the germline V gene. V gave up 0 bases and J gave up 5 bases, with 16 bases separating them. The CDR3 loop reads CASSQDGSAGLETQYF. The CDR3 DNA is TGCGCCAGCAGCCAAGATGGATCGGCGGGGCTGGAGACCCAGTACTTC.

This clonotype was detected only once. The V call is TRBV4-3, the J call TRBJ2-7; no clear D. The germline V gene encodes CDR1 LGHNA and CDR2 YSLEER. Between the trimmed V and J ends, which lost 0 bases and 2 bases, there was a span of 5 bases. This CDR3 is 13 amino acids long. CDR3 DNA: TGCGCCAGCAGCCAAGATCTCGCCTACGAGCAGTACTTC. Translating gives CASSQDLAYEQYF.

This clonotype was recorded only once. This chain joins TRBV3-1 and TRBJ2-1; TRBD2 matches 7 bases. The CDR3 is 13 amino acids. With V trimmed by 3 bases and J by 12 bases, 8 bases remained unmatched. Germline values: CDR1 LGHDT, CDR2 YNNKEL (reference sequence). The CDR3: CASSHQGGGSQFF. The CDR3 nucleotides are TGTGCCAGCAGCCATCAGGGCGGGGGTTCGCAGTTCTTC.

J is TRBJ1-1 and V is TRBV20-1; D remains unclear. The CDR3 spans 15 residues. Trimming took 6 bases from V and 0 from J, leaving 17 bases between them. The germline CDR1 and CDR2 sequences are DFQATT and SNEGSKA (reference sequence). CDR3 sequence: CSARPMIQVNTEAFF. The CDR3 DNA reads TGCAGTGCCAGACCTATGATTCAGGTGAACACTGAAGCTTTCTTT.